This T cell receptor beta chain was documented in a study of T-cell memory formation after mild COVID-19. Notes on the study in general: For contracting clones, CD4+ ones sat mainly in CM and EM, CD8+ in EMRA. Clones that contracted from day 15 to 85 were balanced CD4/CD8, while later expanders leaned CD4+.

Points on this clonotype: Its antigen is not identified.

Trimming left V 4 bases short and J 7 bases short, with 17 bases between. The CDR3 runs 16 residues. Germline V CDR1 and CDR2: KGHSH, LQKENI. Employing constant-segment primers, 5'RACE generated TCR alpha and TCR beta cDNA libraries bearing sample barcodes and UMIs. MiXCR was run by TCRdb on the 5' RACE reads, yielding one entry per CDR3 protein. The data show some 250,000 distinct CDR3 sequences, more than 15% seen once. The clonotype was recovered from a man aged 18 to 35 who had mild COVID-19 (a few samples of this study predate the infection). Cell type and time point are not known. This chain links TRBV18 with TRBJ1-6, with D uncertain. Material for sequencing was PBMCs or a T cell subset sorted from them (not recorded which). CDR3 in amino acids: CASSLRLDGWNSPLHF. For the CDR3, the DNA is TGTGCCAGCTCACTACGCCTGGATGGGTGGAATTCACCCCTCCACTTT.